This entry features one TCR beta chain sequence. In the original analysis: Amplification from reference gene primers served as the basis for estimated nucleated cell counts. The table came from immunoSEQ multiplex PCR; TCRdb's copy has only in-frame clones and leaves some out. D and trimming were read from the DNA, whereas the V and J calls and clone size are those reported in that table. Seen here are roughly 150,000 clones, approximately 84% observed once, and the top ten hold 2.5% to 3%. This specimen comes from a study of blood T cell repertoires in COVID-19. Study in general: There were acute and convalescent COVID-19 samples, and they came from the United States, Italy and Spain.

The specimen was peripheral blood. The TCR comes from a woman older than 75 with COVID-19, enrolled during active disease.

The CDR3 reads CATSRDPGGDQPQHF. CDR3 DNA sequence: TGTGCCACCAGCAGGGACCCCGGGGGTGATCAGCCCCAGCATTTT. The J gene is TRBJ1-5, the V gene TRBV15; a weak D match, TRBD1 (5 bases). V lost 3 bases, J lost 5 bases, and 14 bases lay in between. Germline loops: CDR1 LNHNV, CDR2 YYDKDF (reference sequence). The CDR3 is 15 residues long.